This passage covers 30 T cell receptor beta chains from one sample sequenced in a study of siplizumab effects on memory and regulatory T cells. TCRdb keeps only in-frame clones here, not all; method: immunoSEQ multiplex PCR. The sample records more than 90,000 clones, roughly 94% being singletons. Sequences were obtained from non-Treg CD4+ T cells sorted from blood. All receptors come from a human donor in good health.

CDR3 residues: CATARLAGSTDTQYF. The CDR3 bases are TGCGCCACCGCGCGACTAGCGGGAAGCACAGATACGCAGTATTTT. J is TRBJ2-3 and V is TRBV5-1, with 11 nucleotides matching TRBD2. The J segment lost 0 bases and the V segment lost 9 bases, leaving 6 bases of the junction unmatched. The germline CDR1 and CDR2 sequences are SGHRS and YFSETQ. The CDR3 consists of 15 residues.

The chain couples TRBV14 to TRBJ2-7; 9 nucleotides align to TRBD2. Germline assignment: CDR1 SGHDN and CDR2 FVKESK. Trimming cost V 2 bases and J 1 base; bases outside gene matches: 3. The CDR3 contains 15 residues. CDR3 amino acids: CASSQYSGRSYEQYF. CDR3 DNA sequence: TGTGCCAGCAGCCAATATAGCGGGAGATCCTACGAGCAGTACTTC.

This clone was seen a single time. This rearrangement joins TRBV2 to TRBJ2-1; TRBD2 aligns across 10 bases. Germline V gene lookup returns CDR1 SNHLY and CDR2 FYNNEI. V lost 3 bases and J lost 9; bases outside the gene matches: 8. This CDR3 contains 15 residues. DNA of the CDR3: TGTGCCAGCAGTGATTCCCTAGCGGGAGTAGGTGAGCAGTTCTTC. Encoded protein: CASSDSLAGVGEQFF.

The chain combines TRBV5-4 with TRBJ2-7; no firm D call. V was pared by 4 bases and J by 6 bases, with 17 bases between. Per germline, CDR1 SGHNT and CDR2 YYREEE (reference sequence). CDR3 length: 14 residues. The CDR3, as DNA: TGTGCCAGCAGCCCGATTGATCCAGACTTCGAGCAGTACTTC. This translates into CASSPIDPDFEQYF. Based on the CDR3 plus reference TRBV5-4 and TRBJ2-7, the full variable domain is ETGVTQSPTHLIKTRGQQVTLRCSSQSGHNTVSWYQQALGQGPQFIFQYYREEENGRGNFPPRFSGLQFPNYSSELNVNALELDDSALYLCASSPIDPDFEQYFGPGTRLTVT.

The rearrangement uses TRBV6-6 and TRBJ2-3; D ambiguous. V lost 8 bases and J lost 1, with 7 bases in between. CDR1 and CDR2 (germline): MNHNY, SVGAGI (reference sequence). The CDR3 has 12 residues. In DNA form, the CDR3 reads TGTGCCAGCTATGGGGGCACAGATACGCAGTATTTT. Translated: CASYGGTDTQYF.

The chain links TRBV4-1 to TRBJ2-3; D possibly corresponds to TRBD1 (6 bases). Germline V CDR1 and CDR2: MGHRA, YSYEKL. The V gene lost 2 bases and the J gene lost 4 bases, with 10 bases spanning the gap. This CDR3 has 14 amino acids. The DNA for the CDR3 is TGCGCCAGCAGCCAAACAGGGATCCCAGATACGCAGTATTTT. As protein: CASSQTGIPDTQYF.

V usage is TRBV7-2 and J usage is TRBJ1-5; D is uncertain. Germline CDR1 SGHTA, CDR2 FQGNSA. The CDR3 is made up of 13 amino acids. The germline V and J ends were trimmed by 2 bases and 7 bases, with 9 bases remaining between them. The CDR3: CASSLSRRQPQHF. The CDR3 coding sequence is TGTGCCAGCAGCTTAAGTAGACGACAGCCCCAGCATTTT.

This rearrangement joins TRBV7-3 to TRBJ1-1; no clear D gene. Trimming left V 3 bases short and J 4 bases short, with 9 bases between. The CDR3 is made up of 13 amino acids. Germline values: CDR1 SGHTA, CDR2 FQGTGA. CDR3 protein: CASSLGWGTEAFF. DNA for the CDR3: TGTGCCAGCAGCTTGGGGTGGGGCACTGAAGCTTTCTTT. Based on the CDR3 plus reference TRBV7-3 and TRBJ1-1, the full variable domain is GAGVSQTPSNKVTEKGKYVELRCDPISGHTALYWYRQSLGQGPEFLIYFQGTGAADDSGLPNDRFFAVRPEGSVSTLKIQRTERGDSAVYLCASSLGWGTEAFFGQGTRLTVV.

In DNA, the CDR3 is TGTGCCAGCAGCAATCAGGGAGTAGTCTCTGGAAACACCATATATTTT. It yields the protein CASSNQGVVSGNTIYF. The chain links TRBV5-6 to TRBJ1-3, with a weak D call TRBD1 (5 bases). V was trimmed by 4 bases and J by 0 bases, leaving 14 bases between them. The CDR3 length is 16 residues. Germline CDR1 is SGHDT and CDR2 is YYEEEE.

The chain recombines TRBV18 with TRBJ1-1; D gene ambiguous. Trimming stripped 3 bases from V and 4 bases from J, with 21 bases between. The CDR3 spans 17 residues. Per germline, CDR1 KGHSH and CDR2 LQKENI. The CDR3 DNA sequence: TGTGCCAGCTCACCTGCGGGCTGGGGTGCTAGTAGCACTGAAGCTTTCTTT. It is translated as CASSPAGWGASSTEAFF.

The chain is built from TRBV7-3 and TRBJ2-5, with D possibly TRBD2 on 7 matching bases. Germline V lookup: CDR1 SGHTA, CDR2 FQGTGA. V was shortened by 2 bases and J by 2 bases, with 18 bases between the two germline ends. The CDR3 is made up of 17 amino acids. The CDR3 protein is CASSLEVRGGGQETQYF. CDR3 DNA: TGTGCCAGCAGCTTAGAGGTCAGGGGAGGGGGACAAGAGACCCAGTACTTC.

A remark on this clone: One end of the junction is discordant with germline, which a read error may explain. This sequence joins TRBV18 and TRBJ1-1; D ambiguous. CDR1 is KGHSH, CDR2 LQKENI, per germline. This CDR3 is built from 11 residues. The CDR3 nucleotides are TGTGCCAGCTCAGCCCAGACTGTAGCTTTCTTT. Residues: CASSAQTVAFF.

The genes are TRBV11-2 and TRBJ2-1; 7 bases are a match to TRBD1. CDR1 SGHAT and CDR2 FQNNGV come from the germline V gene. The V and J ends lost 5 bases and 9 bases, in that order; junction bases with no gene match: 13. This CDR3 is built from 15 residues. CDR3 protein: CASSLPSGTVLEQFF. DNA for the CDR3: TGTGCCAGCAGCCTCCCCTCCGGGACAGTACTTGAGCAGTTCTTC.

The gene calls are TRBV5-1 and TRBJ1-4; D might be TRBD1 (5 bases). Trimming left V 3 bases short and J 2 bases short, with 8 bases between. Germline CDR1 is SGHRS and CDR2 is YFSETQ. The CDR3 sequence is 14 residues long. The CDR3 here is CASSSGRTNEKLFF. In nucleotides, the CDR3 is TGCGCCAGCAGCTCAGGGCGGACTAATGAAAAACTGTTTTTT.

This chain links TRBV5-1 with TRBJ2-2; weak D call: TRBD2 (6 bases). The germline CDR1 and CDR2 sequences are SGHRS and YFSETQ. The germline V and J ends were trimmed by 0 bases and 5 bases, with 11 bases remaining between them. The CDR3 contains 15 residues. The CDR3 loop reads CASSLEGLRTGELFF. Written as DNA, the CDR3 is TGCGCCAGCAGCTTGGAAGGACTAAGAACCGGGGAGCTGTTTTTT.

The V call is TRBV29-1, the J call TRBJ2-1; D might be TRBD1 or TRBD2, each matching 5 bases. The V end lost 0 bases, the J end lost 6 bases, and 12 bases lay between the germline ends. Germline loops: CDR1 SQVTM, CDR2 ANQGSEA. The CDR3 loop spans 14 amino acids. The CDR3 bases are TGCAGCGTTGAAGATTATGAGGGGCCCAATGAGCAGTTCTTC. It yields the protein CSVEDYEGPNEQFF.

V usage is TRBV5-1 and J usage is TRBJ1-4; D not certain. The V gene's germline CDR1 is SGHRS and CDR2 YFSETQ. CDR3 size: 15 residues. V lost 4 bases and J 8 bases, leaving 18 bases between the germline ends. CDR3 sequence (DNA): TGCGCCAGCAGCCTGGAATTTCGGTCTCACGAAAAACTGTTTTTT. Translated: CASSLEFRSHEKLFF. Supplemented by reference TRBV5-1 and TRBJ1-4, the full variable domain reads KAGVTQTPRYLIKTRGQQVTLSCSPISGHRSVSWYQQTPGQGLQFLFEYFSETQRNKGNFPGRFSGRQFSNSRSEMNVSTLELGDSALYLCASSLEFRSHEKLFFGSGTQLSVL.

This chain links TRBV6-4 with TRBJ2-1; perhaps TRBD2 as D (5 bases). The CDR3 has 14 amino acids. Germline values: CDR1 MRHNA, CDR2 SNTAGT. Trimming pared 5 bases from V and 0 bases from J, leaving 8 bases between. CDR3 bases: TGTGCCAGCAGTTTAGAGGGCTCCTACAATGAGCAGTTCTTC. This gives the protein CASSLEGSYNEQFF.

V is TRBV5-4 and J is TRBJ2-7, with TRBD1 identical over 7 bases. V was clipped by 4 bases and J by 0 bases; unmatched bases: 7. This CDR3 is 15 amino acids long. Germline V gene data show CDR1 as SGHNT and CDR2 as YYREEE (reference sequence). This CDR3 is CASSVQGSSSYEQYF. As DNA, the CDR3 is TGTGCCAGCAGCGTACAGGGGAGTAGCTCCTACGAGCAGTACTTC.

In this sample, this clone turned up once. The CDR3 DNA sequence: TGTGCCTGGAGTGTAGGCGGGAGTTTATCCGGGGAGCTGTTTTTT. It specifies CAWSVGGSLSGELFF. V is TRBV30 and J is TRBJ2-2; 7 bases line up with TRBD2. V lost 0 bases and J lost 6; bases outside the gene matches: 7. The CDR3 sequence is 15 residues long. Germline-derived CDR1 and CDR2 are GTSNPN and SVGIG (reference sequence).

V gene TRBV28 combines with J gene TRBJ2-7, with D possibly being TRBD1 (6 bases). Per germline, CDR1 MDHEN and CDR2 SYDVKM. Trimming cost V 10 bases and J 5 bases, with 21 bases left between them. The CDR3 extends over 14 amino acids. In DNA form, the CDR3 reads TGTGCCATAAGTCGGATACAGGGTTACGACGAGCAGTACTTC. The encoded protein is CAISRIQGYDEQYF.

The CDR3: CASSLGTGGLNEQFF. The CDR3 region has the DNA TGCGCCAGCAGCTTGGGGACAGGGGGCCTCAATGAGCAGTTCTTC. The chain has TRBV5-1 and TRBJ2-1; 11 bases match TRBD1. Per germline, CDR1 SGHRS and CDR2 YFSETQ. V shed 0 bases, J shed 6 bases, and the junction held 2 bases outside the gene matches. This CDR3 region has 15 residues.

The chain carries TRBV4-1 and TRBJ2-5; D gene ambiguous. Germline loops: CDR1 MGHRA, CDR2 YSYEKL. The V end was cut by 6 bases, the J end by 6 bases, with 14 bases between. The CDR3 is 13 amino acids. CDR3 nucleotides: TGCGCCAGCAGTCCATTCCAGGCCCAGACCCAGTACTTC. It encodes CASSPFQAQTQYF.

The chain carries TRBV7-8 and TRBJ1-5; maybe TRBD1 (5 bases). Per germline, CDR1 SGHVS and CDR2 FQNEAQ. The germline V and J ends were trimmed by 4 bases and 1 base, with 11 bases remaining between them. This CDR3 comprises 15 residues. The CDR3 protein is CASSSGGVSNQPQHF. The CDR3 bases are TGTGCCAGCAGCTCCGGGGGGGTGAGCAATCAGCCCCAGCATTTT.

This chain connects TRBV7-9 to TRBJ2-3, with 8 bases matching TRBD1. The ends lost 1 base at V and 3 bases at J; junction bases unmatched: 15. From germline, CDR1 is SEHNR and CDR2 FQNEAQ (reference sequence). CDR3 length: 19 residues. The DNA of the CDR3 is TGTGCCAGCAGCTTAGGCAGGGGGCGGGCCGGGATCCGAACAGATACGCAGTATTTT. Translating it yields CASSLGRGRAGIRTDTQYF.

The chain employs TRBV5-5 and TRBJ2-3, with no clear D. This CDR3 has 17 residues. Germline lookup yields CDR1 SGHKS and CDR2 YYEKEE (reference sequence). Trimming took off 4 bases at V and 0 bases at J, with 18 bases between the two ends. Here the CDR3 reads CASSRQIGMGSTDTQYF. CDR3 bases: TGTGCCAGCAGCAGACAAATAGGGATGGGAAGCACAGATACGCAGTATTTT.

This clone was detected only once. The chain recombines TRBV7-2 with TRBJ2-2; D is unclear. The CDR3 is 15 residues long. Germline lookup yields CDR1 SGHTA and CDR2 FQGNSA. Trimming removed 2 bases from V and 3 bases from J, with 10 bases in between. As DNA, the CDR3 is TGTGCCAGCAGCTTAACGGGTTTGTACACCGGGGAGCTGTTTTTT. Its translation is CASSLTGLYTGELFF.

The V gene is TRBV19, the J gene TRBJ1-5; D perhaps matches TRBD1 (6 bases). V shed 2 bases and J shed 4 bases, with 15 bases lying between them. CDR1 and CDR2 from the germline V gene are LNHDA and SQIVND (reference sequence). The CDR3 runs to 16 residues. CDR3: CASSIQMTGGNQPQHF. CDR3 sequence (DNA): TGTGCCAGTAGTATACAGATGACAGGAGGAAATCAGCCCCAGCATTTT. Full variable domain (remainder filled in from reference TRBV19 and TRBJ1-5): DGGITQSPKYLFRKEGQNVTLSCEQNLNHDAMYWYRQDPGQGLRLIYYSQIVNDFQKGDIAEGYSVSREKKESFPLTVTSAQKNPTAFYLCASSIQMTGGNQPQHFGDGTRLSIL.

This chain joins TRBV9 and TRBJ2-1; tentatively, D is TRBD1 or TRBD2 (5 bases each). Looked up from germline, CDR1 is SGDLS and CDR2 is YYNGEE. The CDR3 has 15 amino acids. With 1 base removed from V and 7 bases from J, the gap between germline ends came to 15 bases. The CDR3 reads CASSVTWGPGNEQFF. The CDR3 DNA sequence: TGTGCCAGCAGCGTAACCTGGGGCCCGGGGAATGAGCAGTTCTTC. Complete variable domain (other parts from reference TRBV9 and TRBJ2-1): DSGVTQTPKHLITATGQRVTLRCSPRSGDLSVYWYQQSLDQGLQFLIQYYNGEERAKGNILERFSAQQFPDLHSELNLSSLELGDSALYFCASSVTWGPGNEQFFGPGTRLTVL.

V gene TRBV11-2 combines with J gene TRBJ2-5, with 9 bases fitting TRBD1. Germline V CDR1 and CDR2: SGHAT, FQNNGV. The CDR3 covers 15 residues. V shed 3 bases and J 5 bases; nucleotides not matched to a gene: 7. DNA for the CDR3: TGTGCCAGCAGCTTGTGGACAGGGGTTCAGGAGACCCAGTACTTC. This encodes CASSLWTGVQETQYF.